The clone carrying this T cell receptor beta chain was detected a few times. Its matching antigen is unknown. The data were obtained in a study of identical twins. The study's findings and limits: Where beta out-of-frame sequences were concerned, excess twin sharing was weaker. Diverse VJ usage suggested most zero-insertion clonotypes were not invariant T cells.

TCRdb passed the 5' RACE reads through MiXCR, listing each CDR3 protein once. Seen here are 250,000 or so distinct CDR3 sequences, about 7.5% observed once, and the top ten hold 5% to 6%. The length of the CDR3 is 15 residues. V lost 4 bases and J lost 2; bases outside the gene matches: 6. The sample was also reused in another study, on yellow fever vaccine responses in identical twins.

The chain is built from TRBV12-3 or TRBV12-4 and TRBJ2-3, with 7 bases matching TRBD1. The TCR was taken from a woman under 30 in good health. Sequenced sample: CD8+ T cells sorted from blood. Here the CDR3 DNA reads TGTGCCAGCAGTTCCCCGGGACAGAACACAGATACGCAGTATTTT. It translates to CASSSPGQNTDTQYF.